Each of the 31 T cell receptor beta chains below was sequenced from the same sample in a study of T cell responses to AZD1222 COVID-19 vaccine. Produced via immunoSEQ multiplex PCR; TCRdb's table is partial and in-frame only. This sample has roughly 53,000 clones, with approximately 85% found just once. The source material was peripheral blood, sampled on day 0 of MenACWY control vaccination. These receptors all come from an adult in good health.

The chain links TRBV4-3 to TRBJ2-3; TRBD2 agrees at 12 bases. The CDR3 length is 16 residues. Unmatched junction bases numbered 7, after V lost 5 bases and J lost 4 bases. CDR1 is LGHNA, CDR2 YSLEER, per germline. The CDR3 is CASSSGLAGSADTQYF. In nucleotides, the CDR3 is TGCGCCAGCAGCTCCGGACTAGCGGGATCTGCAGATACGCAGTATTTT.

The V gene is TRBV28, the J gene TRBJ2-5; 7 bases are a match to TRBD2. The V gene's germline CDR1 is MDHEN and CDR2 SYDVKM. Trimming cost V 7 bases and J 2 bases; bases outside gene matches: 10. This CDR3 is built from 15 residues. CDR3 coding DNA: TGTGCCAGCACCTCAAGAGCGGGATTTCAAGAGACCCAGTACTTC. This gives the protein CASTSRAGFQETQYF.

This clone has a handful of counts. This sequence joins TRBV6-5 and TRBJ2-7; D might be TRBD1 (6 bases). Germline V gene data show CDR1 as MNHEY and CDR2 as SVGAGI. V was shortened by 6 bases and J by 7 bases, with 10 bases between the two germline ends. This CDR3 is built from 11 residues. DNA for the CDR3: TGTGCCAGCAGACAGGGTCTGGAGCAGTACTTC. Protein: CASRQGLEQYF.

This clone has only a few counts. The V call is TRBV7-6, the J call TRBJ2-7; TRBD2 aligns across 7 bases. This CDR3 comprises 15 residues. J lost 3 bases, V lost 5 bases, and 10 bases had no gene match. CDR1 and CDR2 (germline): SGHVS, FNYEAQ. This chain's CDR3 is CASSINSGTIYEQYF. For the CDR3, the DNA is TGTGCCAGCAGCATTAACTCTGGGACTATCTACGAGCAGTACTTC.

The chain couples TRBV5-5 to TRBJ2-7, with TRBD1 matching over 10 bases. Germline lookup yields CDR1 SGHKS and CDR2 YYEKEE (reference sequence). After removal of 2 bases from V and 3 bases from J, the junction contained 2 bases not matched to a gene. The CDR3 contains 14 residues. The chain's CDR3 is CASSLRDRGYEQYF. CDR3 bases: TGTGCCAGCAGCTTACGGGACAGGGGCTACGAGCAGTACTTC.

The chain carries TRBV6-5 and TRBJ1-2; D gene unclear. Germline V gene lookup returns CDR1 MNHEY and CDR2 SVGAGI. This CDR3 is 12 amino acids long. V was shortened by 5 bases and J by 8 bases, with 12 bases between the two germline ends. The CDR3 is CASSPLSGGYTF. The CDR3 nucleotides read TGTGCCAGCAGTCCCTTATCCGGCGGCTACACCTTC.

The CDR3 nucleotides are TGTGCCAGCAGCTTAGGGACTAGCGGCGGCACAGATACGCAGTATTTT. Residues: CASSLGTSGGTDTQYF. The chain is built from TRBV11-3 and TRBJ2-3; 10 bases map to TRBD2. The junction had 2 bases not matched to a gene; V was cut back by 1 base and J by 1 base. The germline gives CDR1 SGHNT, CDR2 YENEEA. This CDR3 has 16 residues.

The rearrangement uses TRBV4-1 and TRBJ2-3, with 9 bases matching TRBD2. The CDR3 has 17 amino acids. Germline V gives CDR1 MGHRA, CDR2 YSYEKL. Germline trimming cut 4 bases from V and 5 bases from J; bases unmatched to any gene: 13. CDR3 region: CASSPVLAGVTEDTQYF. The CDR3 nucleotides are TGCGCCAGCAGCCCAGTTTTAGCGGGAGTAACGGAAGATACGCAGTATTTT.

In this sample, this clone turned up once. The chain links TRBV6-2 or TRBV6-3 to TRBJ1-2; possible D gene TRBD1, 6 bases. The CDR3 is 15 amino acids. Germline V gene data show CDR1 as MNHEY and CDR2 as SVGEGT. V was pared by 0 bases and J by 0 bases, with 8 bases between. The DNA for the CDR3 is TGTGCCAGCAGTTACTCTAGGACAGCTAACTATGGCTACACCTTC. This translates into CASSYSRTANYGYTF.

This chain joins TRBV3-1 (or the pseudogene TRBV3-2) and TRBJ2-7; the match to TRBD2 covers 10 bases. The J segment lost 2 bases and the V segment lost 0 bases, leaving 4 bases of the junction unmatched. Looked up from germline, CDR1 is LGHDT and CDR2 is YNNKEL (reference sequence). This CDR3 is 16 amino acids long. The CDR3 reads CASSQDTTSGAYEQYF. CDR3 DNA sequence: TGTGCCAGCAGCCAAGATACAACTAGCGGGGCCTACGAGCAGTACTTC.

In its sample, this clone was seen a few times. The CDR3 sequence: CASSPMGVNQPQHF. The CDR3 DNA sequence: TGTGCCAGCAGCCCAATGGGGGTAAATCAGCCCCAGCATTTT. This chain connects TRBV7-2 to TRBJ1-5, with TRBD1 as a possible D gene (5 bases). CDR3 length equals 14 residues. Germline V gene sequence: CDR1 SGHTA, CDR2 FQGNSA. The V gene lost 5 bases and the J gene lost 4 bases, with 12 bases spanning the gap.

CDR3 amino acids: CAWSPDRGLGYTF. Written as DNA, the CDR3 is TGTGCCTGGAGTCCTGACAGGGGGCTTGGCTACACCTTC. The chain recombines TRBV30 with TRBJ1-2; 10 nucleotides agree with TRBD1. CDR1 is GTSNPN and CDR2 is SVGIG in the germline V gene (reference sequence). V trimming: 2 bases; J trimming: 7 bases; junction bases outside the gene matches: 4. This CDR3 has 13 amino acids. The full variable domain, rest sourced from reference TRBV30 and TRBJ1-2, is SQTIHQWPATLVQPVGSPLSLECTVEGTSNPNLYWYRQAAGRGLQLLFYSVGIGQISSEVPQNLSASRPQDRQFILSSKKLLLSDSGFYLCAWSPDRGLGYTFGSGTRLTVV.

The CDR3 region is CASSVSTGGETQYF. The CDR3 nucleotides are TGTGCCAGCAGCGTCTCGACAGGGGGAGAGACCCAGTACTTC. This chain links TRBV7-9 with TRBJ2-5, with 9 nucleotides matching TRBD1. The CDR3 spans 14 residues. V lost 5 bases to trimming and J lost 4 bases; unmatched junction nucleotides: 5. Germline CDR1 reads SEHNR; CDR2 reads FQNEAQ (reference sequence).

This chain's CDR3 is CASSITGGLTGELFF. The CDR3 bases are TGTGCCAGTAGTATAACGGGAGGGCTCACCGGGGAGCTGTTTTTT. The V and J genes are TRBV19 and TRBJ2-2; 8 bases map to TRBD2. CDR3 length: 15 residues. Per germline, CDR1 LNHDA and CDR2 SQIVND (reference sequence). V dropped 2 bases and J dropped 4; count of bases not matched to a gene: 3. Complete variable domain (other parts from reference TRBV19 and TRBJ2-2): DGGITQSPKYLFRKEGQNVTLSCEQNLNHDAMYWYRQDPGQGLRLIYYSQIVNDFQKGDIAEGYSVSREKKESFPLTVTSAQKNPTAFYLCASSITGGLTGELFFGEGSRLTVL.

The DNA of the CDR3 is TGCGCCAGCAGCCAAGATGTCCGCTCTGGGGCCAACGTCCTGACTTTC. It codes for CASSQDVRSGANVLTF. The chain uses TRBV4-3 and TRBJ2-6, with D hard to call. With 0 bases removed from V and 0 bases from J, the gap between germline ends came to 6 bases. This CDR3 spans 16 amino acids. Germline loops: CDR1 LGHNA, CDR2 YSLEER.

This chain joins TRBV19 and TRBJ1-1; 8 bases map to TRBD1. The CDR3 spans 14 residues. Germline assignment: CDR1 LNHDA and CDR2 SQIVND (reference sequence). V lost 4 bases, J lost 6 bases, and 7 bases stayed unmatched. The CDR3 nucleotides read TGTGCCAGTAGTAGGCTGACAGGGGACGCTGAAGCTTTCTTT. This codes for CASSRLTGDAEAFF.

This rearrangement joins TRBV19 to TRBJ1-6; D is perhaps TRBD1 (5 bases). Trimming took 5 bases from V and 9 from J, leaving 8 bases between them. Per the germline V gene, CDR1 is LNHDA and CDR2 is SQIVND (reference sequence). The CDR3 is 12 amino acids. CDR3 amino acids: CASSPGTSPLHF. The CDR3 bases are TGTGCCAGTAGTCCCGGGACTTCACCCCTCCACTTT.

The rearrangement links TRBV6-5 to TRBJ2-5, with D possibly TRBD2 on 6 matching bases. The V gene's germline CDR1 is MNHEY and CDR2 SVGAGI. The CDR3 runs to 13 residues. The ends were cut back, 7 bases at V and 5 bases at J, with 14 bases in the middle. CDR3 nucleotide sequence: TGTGCCAGCAAATATGGGGGGTTGGAGACCCAGTACTTC. Its translation is CASKYGGLETQYF.

This clone turned up a few times. The chain recombines TRBV5-4 with TRBJ2-2; the match to TRBD2 covers 7 bases. J lost 3 bases, V lost 0 bases, and 8 bases had no gene match. The CDR3 runs 17 residues. Germline V lookup: CDR1 SGHNT, CDR2 YYREEE (reference sequence). CDR3 protein: CASSLGGGRADTGELFF. DNA of the CDR3: TGTGCCAGCAGCTTGGGTGGTGGGAGGGCCGACACCGGGGAGCTGTTTTTT.

This clone is categorized as medium-sized. The V and J genes are TRBV7-9 and TRBJ1-1; 8 bases are a match to TRBD1. The CDR3 is made up of 17 amino acids. Trimming took 1 base from V and 0 from J; bases not matched to a gene: 7. Germline V CDR1 and CDR2: SEHNR, FQNEAQ (reference sequence). The DNA of the CDR3 is TGTGCCAGCAGCTTAGGTCCGCCAGGGGGCATGAACACTGAAGCTTTCTTT. The encoded protein is CASSLGPPGGMNTEAFF.

About this clone: Distinct nucleotide sequences in the sample also encode this CDR3. The gene calls are TRBV7-8 and TRBJ1-3; TRBD1 matches 7 bases. This CDR3 has 14 residues. The junction had 1 base not matched to a gene; V was cut back by 5 bases and J by 0 bases. The germline V gene has CDR1 SGHVS and CDR2 FQNEAQ. CDR3 in amino acids: CASSRDSSGNTIYF. The CDR3, as DNA: TGTGCCAGCAGCCGGGACAGCTCTGGAAACACCATATATTTT.

The V gene is TRBV7-9, the J gene TRBJ1-1; TRBD1 might be the D (5 bases). The ends were cut back, 1 base at V and 0 bases at J, with 9 bases in the middle. The CDR3 covers 15 residues. Looked up from germline, CDR1 is SEHNR and CDR2 is FQNEAQ (reference sequence). As DNA, the CDR3 is TGTGCCAGCAGCTTAGGGGGCGGATTGAACACTGAAGCTTTCTTT. It specifies CASSLGGGLNTEAFF.

A few counts support this clone. The chain uses TRBV30 and TRBJ2-3, with 8 bases lining up with TRBD2. V gave up 0 bases and J gave up 6 bases; unmatched junction bases: 14. CDR1 is GTSNPN and CDR2 is SVGIG in the germline V gene (reference sequence). The CDR3 spans 17 residues. The CDR3 loop is CAWSVRTYSAGADTQYF. The DNA of the CDR3 is TGTGCCTGGAGTGTACGGACGTATTCAGCGGGAGCGGATACGCAGTATTTT.

The V call is TRBV9, the J call TRBJ2-2; D may match TRBD1 or TRBD2 (5 bases each). Per the germline V gene, CDR1 is SGDLS and CDR2 is YYNGEE. The CDR3 loop spans 16 amino acids. V dropped 2 bases and J dropped 0 bases, with 11 bases sitting between them. CDR3 protein: CASSVGGSTNTGELFF. DNA of the CDR3: TGTGCCAGCAGCGTTGGGGGAAGCACGAACACCGGGGAGCTGTTTTTT.

The CDR3 region is CASSSGDRFRNTEAFF. The CDR3 DNA sequence: TGTGCCAGCAGCTCGGGGGACAGATTTAGGAACACTGAAGCTTTCTTT. The chain links TRBV7-9 to TRBJ1-1; 7 nucleotides agree with TRBD1. After removal of 4 bases from V and 1 base from J, the junction contained 9 bases not matched to a gene. The germline gives CDR1 SEHNR, CDR2 FQNEAQ (reference sequence). The CDR3 is 16 residues long.

The chain couples TRBV14 to TRBJ2-3; 9 nucleotides agree with TRBD1. Germline CDR1 is SGHDN and CDR2 is FVKESK. With V trimmed by 1 base and J by 3 bases, 5 bases remained unmatched. This CDR3 region has 16 residues. The chain's CDR3 is CASSQGMDRGTDTQYF. The CDR3 DNA follows: TGTGCCAGCAGCCAAGGGATGGACAGGGGTACAGATACGCAGTATTTT.

J is TRBJ1-5 and V is TRBV28, with D hard to call. The CDR3 covers 15 residues. The V gene's germline CDR1 is MDHEN and CDR2 SYDVKM. V shed 3 bases and J shed 5 bases, with 14 bases lying between them. CDR3 in DNA: TGTGCCAGCAGTTTCTCCTACAGCCCATATCAGCCCCAGCATTTT. This gives the protein CASSFSYSPYQPQHF.

V is TRBV5-1 and J is TRBJ2-1, with D perhaps matching TRBD2 (6 bases). V gave up 0 bases and J gave up 7 bases, with 14 bases separating them. The germline CDR1 and CDR2 sequences are SGHRS and YFSETQ. The CDR3 sequence is 15 residues long. CDR3 coding DNA: TGCGCCAGCAGCTTGGCCGGAGGGTTGAGTAATGAGCAGTTCTTC. It codes for CASSLAGGLSNEQFF.

This clone was recorded a few times. The chain employs TRBV28 and TRBJ1-2, with D possibly TRBD1 on 5 matching bases. This CDR3 region has 13 residues. With 6 bases removed from V and 7 bases from J, the gap between germline ends came to 15 bases. Germline assignment: CDR1 MDHEN and CDR2 SYDVKM. The CDR3 DNA reads TGTGCCAGCAGGAGGGGCGGGAGGCCTGGCTACACCTTC. This translates into CASRRGGRPGYTF.

The chain combines TRBV19 with TRBJ2-3, with unresolved D. Germline-derived CDR1 and CDR2 are LNHDA and SQIVND (reference sequence). Trimming took off 2 bases at V and 6 bases at J, with 15 bases between the two ends. The CDR3 is 15 residues long. The CDR3 is CASSIRAVKGDTQYF. The CDR3 nucleotides are TGTGCCAGTAGTATACGGGCGGTGAAAGGGGATACGCAGTATTTT. The entire variable domain, with the rest obtained from reference TRBV19 and TRBJ2-3, is as follows: DGGITQSPKYLFRKEGQNVTLSCEQNLNHDAMYWYRQDPGQGLRLIYYSQIVNDFQKGDIAEGYSVSREKKESFPLTVTSAQKNPTAFYLCASSIRAVKGDTQYFGPGTRLTVL.

The chain couples TRBV29-1 to TRBJ2-5; 7 bases fit TRBD2. V lost 5 bases and J lost 4; bases outside the gene matches: 10. In germline, CDR1 is SQVTM, CDR2 ANQGSEA. There are 14 residues in the CDR3. Here the CDR3 DNA reads TGCAGCGTTCAATCGGGGAGGGCCAGAGAGACCCAGTACTTC. Protein: CSVQSGRARETQYF.